The clone carrying this T cell receptor beta chain was recorded a few times. Antigen: not known. Noted time point: newly diagnosed GD, antithyroid drugs for less than 3 months. There was RNA extracted from PBMCs, and the TCR library was made from it. Arm-PCR of CDR3 regions with iRepertoire HTBI primers generated TCR beta libraries. TCRdb re-called the multiplex PCR reads through MiXCR, storing one row per CDR3 protein. The sample lists about 460,000 distinct CDR3 sequences, around 15% occurring once. This sample is drawn from a study of regulatory T cells in long-lasting Graves disease. General observations from the study: Persistent disease samples used TRBV28, TRBJ1-2 and TRBJ2-5 preferentially.

V lost 3 bases and J 5 bases, leaving 21 bases between the germline ends. Germline V CDR1 and CDR2: LNHDA, SQIVND (reference sequence). CDR3 length equals 17 residues. This sample was also put to use in a study of T cells in Graves' hyperthyroidism and ophthalmopathy. That paper notes: A set of HTBI primers served as the primers for a first-round RT-PCR of the TCR CDR3. Most clonotypes that expanded in the thyroid above 0.001 also showed up in blood.

The source material was peripheral blood mononuclear cells (PBMCs), sampled at new diagnosis, from a patient treated with antithyroid drugs. The chain joins TRBV19 to TRBJ2-3, with D tentatively TRBD1 or TRBD2 (6 bases each). The receptor was derived from a woman in her 50s with Graves disease. The CDR3 loop is CASSILGGGKTGDTQYF. The CDR3 coding sequence is TGTGCCAGTAGTATCCTCGGGGGCGGGAAGACAGGAGATACGCAGTATTTT.